This T cell receptor beta chain was documented in a study of blood T cell repertoires in COVID-19. Profiled with immunoSEQ multiplex PCR; TCRdb holds only in-frame clones, not every one. The top ten hold more than 3.5% of the sample, which has about 250,000 clones, roughly 88% seen once. In germline, CDR1 is SGHAT, CDR2 FQDESV (reference sequence). The CDR3 totals 16 residues. Trimming took 1 base from V and 5 from J, leaving 17 bases between them. The age range of participants was about 18 to 95 years, with residence in about two dozen US areas. V usage is TRBV11-1 and J usage is TRBJ2-5; D is perhaps TRBD2 (7 bases). Sequences were obtained from PBMCs or T cells enriched from blood (not recorded which). This clonotype originated in a woman aged 25 to 39 who had recovered from COVID-19. The CDR3, as DNA: TGTGCCAGCAGCTTAGTGATCGGGGGGCCTCGGGAGACCCAGTACTTC. This encodes CASSLVIGGPRETQYF. The whole variable domain, remainder taken from reference TRBV11-1 and TRBJ2-5, is EAEVAQSPRYKITEKSQAVAFWCDPISGHATLYWYRQILGQGPELLVQFQDESVVDDSQLPKDRFSAERLKGVDSTLKIQPAELGDSAMYLCASSLVIGGPRETQYFGPGTRLLVL.